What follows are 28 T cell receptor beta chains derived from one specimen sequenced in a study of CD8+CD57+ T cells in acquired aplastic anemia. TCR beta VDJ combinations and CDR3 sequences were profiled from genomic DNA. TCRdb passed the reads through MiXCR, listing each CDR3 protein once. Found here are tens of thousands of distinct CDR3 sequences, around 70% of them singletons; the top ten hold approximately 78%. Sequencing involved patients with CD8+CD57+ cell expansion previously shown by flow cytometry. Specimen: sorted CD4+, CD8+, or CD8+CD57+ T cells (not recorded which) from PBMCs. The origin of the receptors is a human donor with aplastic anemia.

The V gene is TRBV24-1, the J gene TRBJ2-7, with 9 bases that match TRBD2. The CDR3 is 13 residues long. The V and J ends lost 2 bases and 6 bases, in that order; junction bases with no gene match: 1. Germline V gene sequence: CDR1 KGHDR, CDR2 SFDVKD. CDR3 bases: TGTGCCACCAGTGATTGGCGGGGGGGCGAGCAGTACTTC. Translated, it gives CATSDWRGGEQYF.

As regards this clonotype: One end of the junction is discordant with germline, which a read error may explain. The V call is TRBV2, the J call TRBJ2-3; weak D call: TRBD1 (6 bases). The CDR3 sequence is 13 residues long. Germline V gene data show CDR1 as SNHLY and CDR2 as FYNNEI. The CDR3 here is CATKMTQGFTAHF. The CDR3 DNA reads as TGTGCCACCAAAATGACACAGGGTTTTACGGCGCATTTT.

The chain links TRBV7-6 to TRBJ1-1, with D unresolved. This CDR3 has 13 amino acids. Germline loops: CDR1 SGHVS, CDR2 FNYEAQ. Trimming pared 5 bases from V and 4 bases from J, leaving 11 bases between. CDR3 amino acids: CASSPYLGTEAFF. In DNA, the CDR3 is TGTGCCAGCAGCCCCTACCTGGGCACTGAAGCTTTCTTT.

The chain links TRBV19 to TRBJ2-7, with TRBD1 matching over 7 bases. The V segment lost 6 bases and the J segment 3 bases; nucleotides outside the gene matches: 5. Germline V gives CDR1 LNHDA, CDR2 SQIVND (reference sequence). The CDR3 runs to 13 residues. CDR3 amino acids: CASSYRGDYEQYF. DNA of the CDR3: TGTGCCAGTAGCTACAGGGGTGACTACGAGCAGTACTTC.

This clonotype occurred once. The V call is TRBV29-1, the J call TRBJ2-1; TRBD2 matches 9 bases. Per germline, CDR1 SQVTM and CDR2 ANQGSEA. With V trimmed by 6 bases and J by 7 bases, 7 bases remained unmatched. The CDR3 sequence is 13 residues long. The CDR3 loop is CSVCLAGYNEQFF. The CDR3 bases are TGCAGCGTCTGCCTAGCGGGATATAATGAGCAGTTCTTC.

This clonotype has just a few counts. The CDR3 sequence: CASSTYGGHLTNYGYTF. The CDR3 DNA reads as TGTGCCAGCAGTACATACGGGGGCCACCTAACTAACTATGGCTACACCTTC. This sequence joins TRBV25-1 and TRBJ1-2; TRBD1 might be the D (6 bases). The CDR3 has 17 residues. The germline V and J ends were trimmed by 5 bases and 0 bases, with 19 bases remaining between them. The germline gives CDR1 MGHDK, CDR2 SYGVNS.

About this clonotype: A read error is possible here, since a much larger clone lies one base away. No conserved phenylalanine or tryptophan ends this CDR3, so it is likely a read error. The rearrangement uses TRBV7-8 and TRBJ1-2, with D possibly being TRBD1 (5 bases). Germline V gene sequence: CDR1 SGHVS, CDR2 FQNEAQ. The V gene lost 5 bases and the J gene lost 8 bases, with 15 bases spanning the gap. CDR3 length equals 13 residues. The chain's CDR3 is CASSPGGEKGYTL. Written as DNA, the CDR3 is TGTGCCAGCAGCCCCGGGGGGGAGAAGGGCTACACCCTC.

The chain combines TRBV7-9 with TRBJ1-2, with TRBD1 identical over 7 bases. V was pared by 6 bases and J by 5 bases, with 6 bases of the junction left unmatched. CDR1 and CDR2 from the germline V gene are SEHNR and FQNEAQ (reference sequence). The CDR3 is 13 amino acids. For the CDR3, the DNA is TGTGCCAGCAGACTGGGGACAGTGTATGGCTACACCTTC. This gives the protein CASRLGTVYGYTF. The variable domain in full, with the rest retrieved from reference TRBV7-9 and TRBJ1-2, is DTGVSQNPRHKITKRGQNVTFRCDPISEHNRLYWYRQTLGQGPEFLTYFQNEAQLEKSRLLSDRFSAERPKGSFSTLEIQRTEQGDSAMYLCASRLGTVYGYTFGSGTRLTVV.

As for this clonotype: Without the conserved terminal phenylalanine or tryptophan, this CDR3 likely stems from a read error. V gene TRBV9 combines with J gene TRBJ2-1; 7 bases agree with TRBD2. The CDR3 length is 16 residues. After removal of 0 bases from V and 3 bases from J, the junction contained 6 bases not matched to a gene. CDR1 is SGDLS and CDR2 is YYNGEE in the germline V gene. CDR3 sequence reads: CASSVGAGGGYNEQFS. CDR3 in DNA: TGTGCCAGCAGCGTAGGGGCCGGCGGGGGCTACAATGAGCAGTTCTCC.

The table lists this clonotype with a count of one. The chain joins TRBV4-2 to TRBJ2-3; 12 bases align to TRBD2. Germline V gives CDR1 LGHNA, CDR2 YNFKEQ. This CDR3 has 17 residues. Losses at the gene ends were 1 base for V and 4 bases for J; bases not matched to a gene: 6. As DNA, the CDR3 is TGTGCCAGCAGCCAAGGGACTAGCGGGAAAGGGGCAGATACGCAGTATTTT. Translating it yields CASSQGTSGKGADTQYF.

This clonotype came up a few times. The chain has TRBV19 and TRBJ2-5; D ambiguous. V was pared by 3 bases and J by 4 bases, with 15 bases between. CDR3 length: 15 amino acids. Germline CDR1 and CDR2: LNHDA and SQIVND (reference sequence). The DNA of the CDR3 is TGTGCCAGTAGTATCTCGTCCATAGGTGGAGAGACCCAGTACTTC. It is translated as CASSISSIGGETQYF.

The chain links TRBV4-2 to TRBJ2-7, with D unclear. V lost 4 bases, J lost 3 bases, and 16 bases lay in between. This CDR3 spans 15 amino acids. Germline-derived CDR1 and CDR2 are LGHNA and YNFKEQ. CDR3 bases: TGTGCCAGCAGCCCGACCCGGACGGTCGGCTACGAGCAGTACTTC. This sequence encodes CASSPTRTVGYEQYF.

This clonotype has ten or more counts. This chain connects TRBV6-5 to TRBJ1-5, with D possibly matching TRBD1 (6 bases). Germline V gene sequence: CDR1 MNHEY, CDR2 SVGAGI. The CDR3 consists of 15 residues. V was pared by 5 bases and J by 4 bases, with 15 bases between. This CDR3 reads CASSHTTGYNQPQHF. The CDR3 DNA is TGTGCCAGCAGTCACACGACAGGATATAATCAGCCCCAGCATTTT.

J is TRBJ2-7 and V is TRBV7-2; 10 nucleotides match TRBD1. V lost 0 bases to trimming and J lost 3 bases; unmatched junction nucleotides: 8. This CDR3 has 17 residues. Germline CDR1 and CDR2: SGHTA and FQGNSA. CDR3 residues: CASSLARTGGNRYEQYF. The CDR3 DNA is TGTGCCAGCAGCTTAGCGAGGACAGGGGGGAATCGCTACGAGCAGTACTTC.

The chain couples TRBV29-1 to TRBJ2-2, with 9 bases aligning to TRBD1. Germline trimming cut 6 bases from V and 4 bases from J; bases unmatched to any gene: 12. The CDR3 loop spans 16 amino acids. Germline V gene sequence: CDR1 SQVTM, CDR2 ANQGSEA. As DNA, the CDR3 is TGCAGCGTCCTAGATCCAAACAGGGGGCGCACCGGGGAGCTGTTTTTT. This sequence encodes CSVLDPNRGRTGELFF.

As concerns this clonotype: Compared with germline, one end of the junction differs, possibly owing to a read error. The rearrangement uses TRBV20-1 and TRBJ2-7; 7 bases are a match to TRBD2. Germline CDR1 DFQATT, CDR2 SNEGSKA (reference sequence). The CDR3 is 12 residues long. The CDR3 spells CSARLADYGQYF. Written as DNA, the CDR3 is TGCAGTGCTAGACTAGCGGACTACGGGCAGTACTTC.

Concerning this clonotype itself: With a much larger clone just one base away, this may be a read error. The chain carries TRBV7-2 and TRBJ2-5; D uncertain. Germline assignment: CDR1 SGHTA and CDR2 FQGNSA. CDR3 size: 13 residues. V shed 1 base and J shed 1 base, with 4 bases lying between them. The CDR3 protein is CASSLETQETQYF. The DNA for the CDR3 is TGTGCCAGCAGCTTAGAAACCCAAGAGACCCAGTACTTC.

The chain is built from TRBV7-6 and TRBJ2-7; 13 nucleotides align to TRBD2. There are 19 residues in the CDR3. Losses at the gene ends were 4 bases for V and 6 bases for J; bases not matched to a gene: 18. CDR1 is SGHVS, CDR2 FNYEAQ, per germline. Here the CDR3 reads CASSSIAGTSGANSVEQYF. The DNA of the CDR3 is TGTGCCAGCAGCTCCATAGCGGGGACTAGCGGGGCAAACTCCGTCGAGCAGTACTTC.

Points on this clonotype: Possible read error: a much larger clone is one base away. The CDR3 DNA sequence: TGCAGTGCTAGAGATGCGGGCCGGGAGCTACACATTCAGTACTTC. Encoded protein: CSARDAGRELHIQYF. The gene calls are TRBV20-1 and TRBJ2-4; D is possibly TRBD2 (6 bases). The CDR3 runs 15 residues. V lost 0 bases and J lost 8, with 17 bases in between. From germline, CDR1 is DFQATT and CDR2 SNEGSKA (reference sequence).

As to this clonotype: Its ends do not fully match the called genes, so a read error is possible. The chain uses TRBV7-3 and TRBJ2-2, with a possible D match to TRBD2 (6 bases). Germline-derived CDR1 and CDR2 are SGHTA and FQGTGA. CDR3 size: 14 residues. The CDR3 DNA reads TGTGCCAGCAGCTTAGGAGGGGTCGGCGGGGAGCTGTTCTTT. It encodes CASSLGGVGGELFF.

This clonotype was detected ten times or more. The DNA for the CDR3 is TGCAGTGCTAGAGATCAGGCCAACCAATTGCCCCTCTATGGCTACACCTTC. Translation: CSARDQANQLPLYGYTF. V and J are TRBV20-1 and TRBJ1-2, with D uncertain. Germline assignment: CDR1 DFQATT and CDR2 SNEGSKA (reference sequence). The CDR3 has 17 residues. Trimming stripped 0 bases from V and 4 bases from J, with 21 bases between.

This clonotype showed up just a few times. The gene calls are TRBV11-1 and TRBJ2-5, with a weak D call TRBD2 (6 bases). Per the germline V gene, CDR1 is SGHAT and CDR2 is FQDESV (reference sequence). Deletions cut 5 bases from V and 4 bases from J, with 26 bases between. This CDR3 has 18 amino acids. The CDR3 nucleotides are TGTGCCAGCAGCCCCCTATCTTCGTGGAGGGCCCAAGGAGAGACCCAGTACTTC. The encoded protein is CASSPLSSWRAQGETQYF.

CDR3 residues: CASSEGAVRELFF. CDR3 DNA sequence: TGTGCCAGCAGTGAAGGGGCAGTTAGGGAACTGTTTTTT. The V and J genes are TRBV25-1 and TRBJ1-4; possible D gene TRBD1, 5 bases. The CDR3 is 13 amino acids. The V end was cut by 2 bases, the J end by 12 bases, with 13 bases between. Germline-derived CDR1 and CDR2 are MGHDK and SYGVNS.

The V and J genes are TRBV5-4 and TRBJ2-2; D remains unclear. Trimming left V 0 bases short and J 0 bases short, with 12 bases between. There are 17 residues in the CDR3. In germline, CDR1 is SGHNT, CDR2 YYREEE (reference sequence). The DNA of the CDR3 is TGTGCCAGCAGCTTGGTCCTCGGCTACCCGAACACCGGGGAGCTGTTTTTT. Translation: CASSLVLGYPNTGELFF. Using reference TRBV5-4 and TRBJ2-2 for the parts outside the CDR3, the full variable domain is ETGVTQSPTHLIKTRGQQVTLRCSSQSGHNTVSWYQQALGQGPQFIFQYYREEENGRGNFPPRFSGLQFPNYSSELNVNALELDDSALYLCASSLVLGYPNTGELFFGEGSRLTVL.

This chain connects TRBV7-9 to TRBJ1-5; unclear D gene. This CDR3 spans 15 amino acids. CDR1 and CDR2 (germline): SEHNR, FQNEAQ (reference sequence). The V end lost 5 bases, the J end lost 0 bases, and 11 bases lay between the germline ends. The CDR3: CASSPLSNSNQPQHF. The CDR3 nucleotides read TGTGCCAGCAGCCCCCTATCGAATAGCAATCAGCCCCAGCATTTT.

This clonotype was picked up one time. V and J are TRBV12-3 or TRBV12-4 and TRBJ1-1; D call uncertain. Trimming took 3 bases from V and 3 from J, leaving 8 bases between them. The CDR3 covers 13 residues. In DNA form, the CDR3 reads TGTGCCAGCAGTTTCGGGATATACACTGAAGCTTTCTTT. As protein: CASSFGIYTEAFF.

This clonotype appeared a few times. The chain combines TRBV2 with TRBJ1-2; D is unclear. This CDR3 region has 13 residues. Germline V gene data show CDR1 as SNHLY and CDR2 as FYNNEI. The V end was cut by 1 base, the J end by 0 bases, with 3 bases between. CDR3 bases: TGTGCCAGCAGTGAAGAAGCTAACTATGGCTACACCTTC. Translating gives CASSEEANYGYTF.

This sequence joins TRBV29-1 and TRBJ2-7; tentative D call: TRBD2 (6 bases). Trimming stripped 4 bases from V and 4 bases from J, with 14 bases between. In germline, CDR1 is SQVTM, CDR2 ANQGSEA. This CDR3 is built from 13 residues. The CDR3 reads CSVGGSGVYEQYF. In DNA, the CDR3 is TGCAGCGTTGGGGGTAGCGGCGTATACGAGCAGTACTTC.